This T cell receptor (beta chain) was identified during a study of blood T cell repertoires in COVID-19. Across the study: Sample material is recorded as cDNA or gDNA derived from T cells, B-cell-depleted T cells, or PBMCs.

Original data processing: Estimation of nucleated cell counts relied on the amplification of reference gene primers. The data were produced by immunoSEQ multiplex PCR, yet TCRdb's version contains in-frame clones alone and is incomplete. V and J calls and clone size are given by that table; D and trimming were obtained from the DNA. The repertoire holds around 63,000 clones, with approximately 80% as singletons. J lost 7 bases, V lost 7 bases, and 10 bases had no gene match. Germline CDR1 reads MNHNS; CDR2 reads SASEGT. The CDR3 spans 16 residues. This clone was seen more than once but under ten times.

The V call is TRBV6-1, the J call TRBJ1-6; 10 positions agree with TRBD1. What was sequenced was peripheral blood. The source of this sequence is a man in his fifties or sixties with acute or convalescent COVID-19. The CDR3 sequence is CASNEAPGQGNSPLHF. The CDR3 nucleotides read TGTGCCAGCAATGAGGCCCCGGGACAGGGGAATTCACCCCTCCACTTT.